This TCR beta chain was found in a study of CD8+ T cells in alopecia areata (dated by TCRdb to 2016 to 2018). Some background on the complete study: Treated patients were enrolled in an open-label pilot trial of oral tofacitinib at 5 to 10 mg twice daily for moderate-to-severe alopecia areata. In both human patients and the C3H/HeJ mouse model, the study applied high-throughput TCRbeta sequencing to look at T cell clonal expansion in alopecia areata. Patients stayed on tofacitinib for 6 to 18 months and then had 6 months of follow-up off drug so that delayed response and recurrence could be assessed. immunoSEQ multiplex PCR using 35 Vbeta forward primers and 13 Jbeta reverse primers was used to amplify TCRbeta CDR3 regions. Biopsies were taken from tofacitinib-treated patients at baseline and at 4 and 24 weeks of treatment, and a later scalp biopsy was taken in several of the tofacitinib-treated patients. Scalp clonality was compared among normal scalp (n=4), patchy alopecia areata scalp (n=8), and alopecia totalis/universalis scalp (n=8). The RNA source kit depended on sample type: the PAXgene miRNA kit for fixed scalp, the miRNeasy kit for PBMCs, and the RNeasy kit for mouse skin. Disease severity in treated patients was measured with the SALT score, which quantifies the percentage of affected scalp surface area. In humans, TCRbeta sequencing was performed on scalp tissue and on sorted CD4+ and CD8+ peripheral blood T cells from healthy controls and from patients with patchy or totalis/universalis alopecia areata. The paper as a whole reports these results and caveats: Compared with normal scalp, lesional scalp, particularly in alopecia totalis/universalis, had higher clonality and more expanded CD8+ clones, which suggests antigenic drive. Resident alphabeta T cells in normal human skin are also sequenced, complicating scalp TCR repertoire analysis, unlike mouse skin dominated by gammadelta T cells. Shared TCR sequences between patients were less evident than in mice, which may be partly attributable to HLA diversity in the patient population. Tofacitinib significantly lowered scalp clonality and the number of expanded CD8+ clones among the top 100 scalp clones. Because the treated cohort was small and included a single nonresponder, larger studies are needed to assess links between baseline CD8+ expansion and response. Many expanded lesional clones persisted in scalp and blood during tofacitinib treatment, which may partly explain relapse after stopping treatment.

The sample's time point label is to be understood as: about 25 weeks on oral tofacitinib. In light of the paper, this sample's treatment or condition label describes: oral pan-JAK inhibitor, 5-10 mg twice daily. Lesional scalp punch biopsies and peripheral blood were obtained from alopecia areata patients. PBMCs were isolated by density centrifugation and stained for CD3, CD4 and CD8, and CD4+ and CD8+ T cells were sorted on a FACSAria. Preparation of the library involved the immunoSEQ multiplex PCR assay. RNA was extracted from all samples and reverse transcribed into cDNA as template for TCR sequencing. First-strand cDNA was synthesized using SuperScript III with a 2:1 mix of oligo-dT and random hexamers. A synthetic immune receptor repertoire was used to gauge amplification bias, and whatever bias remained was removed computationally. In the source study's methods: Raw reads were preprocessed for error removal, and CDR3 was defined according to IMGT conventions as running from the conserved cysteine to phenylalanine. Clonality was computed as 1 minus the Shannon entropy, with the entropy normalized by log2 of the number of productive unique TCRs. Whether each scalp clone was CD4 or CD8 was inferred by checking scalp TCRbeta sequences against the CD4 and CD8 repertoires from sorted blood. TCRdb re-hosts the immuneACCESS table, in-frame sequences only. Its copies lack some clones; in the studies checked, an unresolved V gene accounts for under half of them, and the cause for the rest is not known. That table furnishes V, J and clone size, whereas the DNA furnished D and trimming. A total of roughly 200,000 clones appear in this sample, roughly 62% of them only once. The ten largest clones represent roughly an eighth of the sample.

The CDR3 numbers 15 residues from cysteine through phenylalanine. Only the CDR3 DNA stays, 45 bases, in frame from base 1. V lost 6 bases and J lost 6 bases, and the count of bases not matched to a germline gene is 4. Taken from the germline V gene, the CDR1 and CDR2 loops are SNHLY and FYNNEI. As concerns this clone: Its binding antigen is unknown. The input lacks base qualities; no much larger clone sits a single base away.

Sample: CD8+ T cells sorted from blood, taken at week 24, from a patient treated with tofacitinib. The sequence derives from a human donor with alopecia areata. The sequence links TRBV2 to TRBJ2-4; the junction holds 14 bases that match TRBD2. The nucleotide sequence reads TGTGCCAGCAGGCCCGGGACTAGCGGGAGAAACATTCAGTACTTC. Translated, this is CASRPGTSGRNIQYF.